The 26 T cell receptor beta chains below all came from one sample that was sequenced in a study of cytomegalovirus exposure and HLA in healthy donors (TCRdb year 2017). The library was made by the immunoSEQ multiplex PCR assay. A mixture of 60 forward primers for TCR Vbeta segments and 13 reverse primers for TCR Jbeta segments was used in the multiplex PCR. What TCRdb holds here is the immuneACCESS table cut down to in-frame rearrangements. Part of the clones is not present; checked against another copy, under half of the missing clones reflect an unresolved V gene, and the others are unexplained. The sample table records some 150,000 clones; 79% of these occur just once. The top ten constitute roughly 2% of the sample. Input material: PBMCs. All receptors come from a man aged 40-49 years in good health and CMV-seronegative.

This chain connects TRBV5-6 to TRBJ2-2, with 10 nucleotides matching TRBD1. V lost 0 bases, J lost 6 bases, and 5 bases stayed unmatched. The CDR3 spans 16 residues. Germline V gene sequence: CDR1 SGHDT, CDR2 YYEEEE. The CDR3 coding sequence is TGTGCCAGCAGCTTGGAGGGACAGGGGCTTTCCGGGGAGCTGTTTTTT. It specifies CASSLEGQGLSGELFF.

The CDR3 reads CAISVGGAPSYEQYF. In DNA, the CDR3 is TGTGCCATCAGTGTGGGGGGGGCCCCTTCCTACGAGCAGTACTTC. The chain has TRBV10-3 and TRBJ2-7; TRBD2 is a possible D gene (7 bases). Trimming stripped 4 bases from V and 1 base from J, with 14 bases between. Germline CDR1 ENHRY, CDR2 SYGVKD. CDR3 length: 15 amino acids.

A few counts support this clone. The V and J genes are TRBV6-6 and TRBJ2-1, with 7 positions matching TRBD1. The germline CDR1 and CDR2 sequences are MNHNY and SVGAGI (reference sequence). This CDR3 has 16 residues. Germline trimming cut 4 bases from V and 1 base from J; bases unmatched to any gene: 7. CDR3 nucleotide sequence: TGTGCCAGCAGTTCCCTCCCAGGGGGATCCTACAATGAGCAGTTCTTC. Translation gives CASSSLPGGSYNEQFF.

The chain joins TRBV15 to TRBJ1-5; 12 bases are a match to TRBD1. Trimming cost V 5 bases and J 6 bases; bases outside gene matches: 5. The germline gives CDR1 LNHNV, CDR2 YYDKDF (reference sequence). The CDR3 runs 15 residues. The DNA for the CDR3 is TGTGCCACCAGCTCCGGGACAGGGGGCGTTCAGCCCCAGCATTTT. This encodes CATSSGTGGVQPQHF.

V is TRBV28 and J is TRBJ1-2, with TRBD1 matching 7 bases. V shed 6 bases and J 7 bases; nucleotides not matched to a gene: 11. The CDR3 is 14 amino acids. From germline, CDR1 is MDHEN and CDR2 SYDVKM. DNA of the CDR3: TGTGCCAGCAGGCCCCCGGGACAGCTTAGTGGCTACACCTTC. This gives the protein CASRPPGQLSGYTF.

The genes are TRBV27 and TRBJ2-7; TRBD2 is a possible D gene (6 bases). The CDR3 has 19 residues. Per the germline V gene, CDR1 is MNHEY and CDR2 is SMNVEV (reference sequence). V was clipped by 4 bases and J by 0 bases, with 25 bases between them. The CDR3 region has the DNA TGTGCCAGCAGTTCCCGTCTGGGAGCGGGCGTACGGAGCTCCTACGAGCAGTACTTC. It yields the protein CASSSRLGAGVRSSYEQYF.

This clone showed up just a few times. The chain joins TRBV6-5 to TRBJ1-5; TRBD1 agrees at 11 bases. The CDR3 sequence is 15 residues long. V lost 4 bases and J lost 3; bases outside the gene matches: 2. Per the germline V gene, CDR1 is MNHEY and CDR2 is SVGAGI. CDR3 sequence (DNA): TGTGCCAGCAGTTGGACAGGGGGCCACAATCAGCCCCAGCATTTT. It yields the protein CASSWTGGHNQPQHF.

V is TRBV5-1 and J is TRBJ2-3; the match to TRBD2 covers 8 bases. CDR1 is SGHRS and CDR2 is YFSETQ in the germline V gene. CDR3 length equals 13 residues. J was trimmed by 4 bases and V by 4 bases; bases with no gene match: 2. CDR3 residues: CASSREGSDTQYF. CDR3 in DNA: TGCGCCAGCAGCCGGGAGGGGTCAGATACGCAGTATTTT.

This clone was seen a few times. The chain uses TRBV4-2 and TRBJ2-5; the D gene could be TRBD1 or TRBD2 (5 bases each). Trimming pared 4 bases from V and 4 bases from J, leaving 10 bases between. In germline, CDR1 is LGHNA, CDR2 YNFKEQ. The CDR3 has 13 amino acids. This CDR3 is CASSREGPETQYF. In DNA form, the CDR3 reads TGTGCCAGCAGCCGAGAGGGGCCAGAGACCCAGTACTTC.

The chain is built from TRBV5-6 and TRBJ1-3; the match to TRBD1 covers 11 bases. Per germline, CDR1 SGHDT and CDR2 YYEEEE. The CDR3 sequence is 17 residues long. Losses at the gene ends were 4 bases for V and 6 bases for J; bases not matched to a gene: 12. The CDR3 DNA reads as TGTGCCAGCAGCCCACTTTCGGACAGGGGGCGTGAAAACACCATATATTTT. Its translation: CASSPLSDRGRENTIYF.

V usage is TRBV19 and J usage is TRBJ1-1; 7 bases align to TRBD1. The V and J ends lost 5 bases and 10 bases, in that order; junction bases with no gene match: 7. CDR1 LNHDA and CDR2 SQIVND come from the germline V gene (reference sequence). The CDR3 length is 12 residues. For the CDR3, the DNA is TGTGCCAGTAGTCTCCAGGGGGGTTCAGCTTTCTTT. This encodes CASSLQGGSAFF.

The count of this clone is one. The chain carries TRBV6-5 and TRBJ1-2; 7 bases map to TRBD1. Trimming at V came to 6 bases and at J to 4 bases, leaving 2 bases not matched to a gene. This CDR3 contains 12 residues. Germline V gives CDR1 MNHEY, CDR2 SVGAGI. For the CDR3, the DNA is TGTGCCAGCAGGCGGACAGGCTATGGCTACACCTTC. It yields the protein CASRRTGYGYTF.

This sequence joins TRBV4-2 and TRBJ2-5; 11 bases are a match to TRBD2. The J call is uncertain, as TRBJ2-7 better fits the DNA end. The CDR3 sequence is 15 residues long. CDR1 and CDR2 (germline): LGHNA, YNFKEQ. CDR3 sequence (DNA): TGTGCCAGCAGCCAAGCAACTAGCGGGAGTCACGAGCAGTACTTC. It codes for CASSQATSGSHEQYF.

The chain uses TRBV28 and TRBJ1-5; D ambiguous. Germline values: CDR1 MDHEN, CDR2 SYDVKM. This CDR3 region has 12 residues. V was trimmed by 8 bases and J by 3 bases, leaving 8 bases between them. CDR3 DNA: TGTGCCAGCGGGCTATCCAATCAGCCCCAGCATTTT. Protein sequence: CASGLSNQPQHF.

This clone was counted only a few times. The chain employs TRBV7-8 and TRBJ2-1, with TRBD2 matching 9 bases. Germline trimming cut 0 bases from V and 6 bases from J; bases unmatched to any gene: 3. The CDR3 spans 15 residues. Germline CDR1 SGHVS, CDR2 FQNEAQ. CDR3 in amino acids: CASSLAAGGGNEQFF. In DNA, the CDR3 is TGTGCCAGCAGCTTAGCTGCGGGAGGGGGCAATGAGCAGTTCTTC.

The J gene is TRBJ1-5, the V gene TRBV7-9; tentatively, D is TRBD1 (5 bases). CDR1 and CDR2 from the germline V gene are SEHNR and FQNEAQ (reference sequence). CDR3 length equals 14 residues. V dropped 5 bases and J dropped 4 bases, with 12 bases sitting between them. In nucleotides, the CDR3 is TGTGCCAGCAGCCAGGGACTTCTAAATCAGCCCCAGCATTTT. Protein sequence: CASSQGLLNQPQHF.

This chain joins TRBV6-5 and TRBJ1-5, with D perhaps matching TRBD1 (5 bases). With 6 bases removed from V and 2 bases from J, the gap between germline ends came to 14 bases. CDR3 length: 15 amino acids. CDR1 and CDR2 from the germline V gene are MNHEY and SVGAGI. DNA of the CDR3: TGTGCCAGCAGATCCGGGACTAACGGCAATCAGCCCCAGCATTTT. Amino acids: CASRSGTNGNQPQHF.

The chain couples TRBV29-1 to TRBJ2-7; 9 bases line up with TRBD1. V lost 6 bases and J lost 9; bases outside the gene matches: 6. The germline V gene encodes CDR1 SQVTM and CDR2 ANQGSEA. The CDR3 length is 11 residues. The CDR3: CSVRTGEPQYF. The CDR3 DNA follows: TGCAGCGTCCGGACAGGGGAACCGCAGTACTTC.

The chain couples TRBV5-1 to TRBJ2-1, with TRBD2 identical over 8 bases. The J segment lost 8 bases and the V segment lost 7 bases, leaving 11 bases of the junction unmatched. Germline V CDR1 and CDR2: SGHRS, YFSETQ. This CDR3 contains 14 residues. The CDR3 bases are TGCGCCAGCGGCTGGGCTAGCGGGTTGGATGAGCAGTTCTTC. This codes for CASGWASGLDEQFF. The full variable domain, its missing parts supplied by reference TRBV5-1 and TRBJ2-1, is KAGVTQTPRYLIKTRGQQVTLSCSPISGHRSVSWYQQTPGQGLQFLFEYFSETQRNKGNFPGRFSGRQFSNSRSEMNVSTLELGDSALYLCASGWASGLDEQFFGPGTRLTVL.

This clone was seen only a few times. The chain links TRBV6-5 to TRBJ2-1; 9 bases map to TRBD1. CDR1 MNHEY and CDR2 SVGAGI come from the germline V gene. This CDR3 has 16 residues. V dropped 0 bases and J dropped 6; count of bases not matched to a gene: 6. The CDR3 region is CASSYSRDRVPNEQFF. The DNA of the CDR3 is TGTGCCAGCAGTTACTCGAGGGACAGGGTACCCAATGAGCAGTTCTTC.

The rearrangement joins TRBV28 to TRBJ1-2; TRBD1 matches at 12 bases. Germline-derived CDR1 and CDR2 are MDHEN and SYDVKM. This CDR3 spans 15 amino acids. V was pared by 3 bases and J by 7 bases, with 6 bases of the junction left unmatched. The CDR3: CASSFRDRGHGGYTF. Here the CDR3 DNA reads TGTGCCAGCAGTTTCCGGGACAGGGGGCATGGTGGCTACACCTTC.

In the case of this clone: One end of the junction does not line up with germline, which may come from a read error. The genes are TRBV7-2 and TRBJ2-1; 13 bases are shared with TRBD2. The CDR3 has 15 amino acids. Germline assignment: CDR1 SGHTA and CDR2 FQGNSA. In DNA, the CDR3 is TGTGCCAGCACCTTACTAGCGGGAGGGCCGGGGGAGCAGTTCTTC. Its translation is CASTLLAGGPGEQFF.

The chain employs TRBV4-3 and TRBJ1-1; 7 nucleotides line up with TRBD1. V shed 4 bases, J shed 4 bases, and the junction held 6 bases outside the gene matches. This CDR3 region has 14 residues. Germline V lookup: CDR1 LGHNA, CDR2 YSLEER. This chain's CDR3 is CASSLYRGGTEAFF. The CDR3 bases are TGCGCCAGCAGCCTTTACAGGGGCGGCACTGAAGCTTTCTTT.

CDR3 coding DNA: TGTGCCAGCAGTGTGGGAGGTACTGGCTACGAGCAGTACTTC. Translated: CASSVGGTGYEQYF. This chain links TRBV6-4 with TRBJ2-7; tentative D call: TRBD2 (6 bases). The V gene's germline CDR1 is MRHNA and CDR2 SNTAGT. The CDR3 loop spans 14 amino acids. Trimming removed 4 bases from V and 3 bases from J, with 13 bases in between.

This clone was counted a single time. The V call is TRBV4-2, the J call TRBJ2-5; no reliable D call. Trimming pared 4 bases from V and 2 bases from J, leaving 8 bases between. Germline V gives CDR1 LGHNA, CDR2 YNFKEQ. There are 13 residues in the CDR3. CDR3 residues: CASSRGMQETQYF. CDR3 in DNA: TGTGCCAGCAGCCGAGGTATGCAAGAGACCCAGTACTTC.

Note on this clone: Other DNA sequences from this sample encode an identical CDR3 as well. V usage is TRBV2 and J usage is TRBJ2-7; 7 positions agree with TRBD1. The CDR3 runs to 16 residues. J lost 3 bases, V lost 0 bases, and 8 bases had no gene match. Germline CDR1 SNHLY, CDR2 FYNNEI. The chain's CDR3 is CASSEALGDSIYEQYF. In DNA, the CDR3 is TGTGCCAGCAGTGAAGCTCTCGGGGACAGTATCTACGAGCAGTACTTC.